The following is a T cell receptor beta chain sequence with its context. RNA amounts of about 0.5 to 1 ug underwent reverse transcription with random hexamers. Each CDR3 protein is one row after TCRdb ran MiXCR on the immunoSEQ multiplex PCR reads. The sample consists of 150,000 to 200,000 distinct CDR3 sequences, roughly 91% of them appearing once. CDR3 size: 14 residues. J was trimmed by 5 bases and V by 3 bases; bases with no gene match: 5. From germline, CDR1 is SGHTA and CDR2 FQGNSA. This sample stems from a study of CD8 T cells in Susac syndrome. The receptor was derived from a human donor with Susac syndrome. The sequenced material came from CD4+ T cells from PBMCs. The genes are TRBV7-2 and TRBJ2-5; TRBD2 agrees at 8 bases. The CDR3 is CASSFSGTRETQYF. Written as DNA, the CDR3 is TGTGCCAGCAGCTTTAGCGGGACCCGGGAGACCCAGTACTTC.